This entry lists 27 T cell receptor beta chains sequenced from one sample in a study of response to subunit inactivated influenza vaccine. TCRdb re-called the RT-PCR reads through MiXCR, storing one row per CDR3 protein. The table has about 480,000 distinct CDR3 sequences, approximately 9.9% seen once; the top ten hold more than 10%. The sequencing here drew on PBMCs from blood, taken 35 to 45 days after vaccination. These TCRs come from a man over 45 who received an inactivated influenza vaccine.

A few counts support this clonotype. The CDR3 nucleotides read TGTGCCATCGGACAGGGGGGCACCGGGGAGCTGTTTTTT. This gives the protein CAIGQGGTGELFF. This sequence joins TRBV10-3 and TRBJ2-2; TRBD1 agrees at 10 bases. The CDR3 is made up of 13 amino acids. The ends lost 8 bases at V and 4 bases at J; junction bases unmatched: 1. Germline V gene lookup returns CDR1 ENHRY and CDR2 SYGVKD.

A few counts support this clonotype. This chain uses TRBV28 with TRBJ2-7; D might be TRBD2 (5 bases). In germline, CDR1 is MDHEN, CDR2 SYDVKM. V lost 3 bases, J lost 5 bases, and 17 bases lay in between. CDR3 length: 15 residues. The CDR3 reads CASSFLAGTRNEQYF. CDR3 in DNA: TGTGCCAGCAGTTTTTTGGCGGGCACTCGTAACGAGCAGTACTTC. Full variable domain (outside the CDR3, taken from reference TRBV28 and TRBJ2-7): DVKVTQSSRYLVKRTGEKVFLECVQDMDHENMFWYRQDPGLGLRLIYFSYDVKMKEKGDIPEGYSVSREKKERFSLILESASTNQTSMYLCASSFLAGTRNEQYFGPGTRLTVT.

This clonotype appeared a few times. The chain is built from TRBV4-1 and TRBJ2-7; 7 nucleotides line up with TRBD1. The V gene's germline CDR1 is MGHRA and CDR2 YSYEKL. This CDR3 region has 16 residues. The ends lost 2 bases at V and 4 bases at J; junction bases unmatched: 11. For the CDR3, the DNA is TGCGCCAGCAGCCAACACCCCCGGGACAGATTATACGAGCAGTACTTC. It is translated as CASSQHPRDRLYEQYF.

V gene TRBV6-2 or TRBV6-3 combines with J gene TRBJ1-5; D gene unclear. V was trimmed by 3 bases and J by 3 bases, leaving 9 bases between them. CDR1 and CDR2 from the germline V gene are MNHEY and SVGEGT. The length of the CDR3 is 14 residues. CDR3 bases: TGTGCCAGCAGTTATGGTGCAGACAATCAGCCCCAGCATTTT. Translated: CASSYGADNQPQHF.

This clonotype turned up a few times. The chain couples TRBV5-8 to TRBJ1-1, with a possible D match to TRBD1 (5 bases). Trimming took 0 bases from V and 2 from J, leaving 17 bases between them. Looked up from germline, CDR1 is SGHTS and CDR2 is YDEGEE. This CDR3 has 17 residues. CDR3 DNA: TGTGCCAGCAGCTTGGTAGTCGGAGTGGGACTTAACACTGAAGCTTTCTTT. This encodes CASSLVVGVGLNTEAFF.

In this sample, this clonotype turned up many times. The chain links TRBV27 to TRBJ2-3; 7 bases are shared with TRBD1. Trimming at V came to 6 bases and at J to 1 base, leaving 10 bases not matched to a gene. There are 16 residues in the CDR3. From germline, CDR1 is MNHEY and CDR2 SMNVEV (reference sequence). CDR3 in amino acids: CASSSRYRGGTDTQYF. The CDR3 DNA is TGTGCCAGCAGCTCTCGATACAGGGGAGGCACAGATACGCAGTATTTT.

This clonotype was seen ten or more times. CDR3 amino acids: CSVRNTGELFF. The CDR3 DNA reads as TGCAGCGTTCGGAACACCGGGGAGCTGTTTTTT. V usage is TRBV20-1 and J usage is TRBJ2-2; D call uncertain. Per germline, CDR1 DFQATT and CDR2 SNEGSKA (reference sequence). This CDR3 is built from 11 residues.

There are a few counts of this clonotype. The J gene is TRBJ2-1, the V gene TRBV5-1; D call uncertain. Germline CDR1 and CDR2: SGHRS and YFSETQ. Trimming pared 4 bases from V and 4 bases from J, leaving 9 bases between. The CDR3 is made up of 13 amino acids. This CDR3 reads CASSHDSYNEQFF. The CDR3 nucleotides read TGCGCCAGCAGCCACGACTCTTACAATGAGCAGTTCTTC.

There are many counts of this clonotype. DNA for the CDR3: TGCGCCAGCAGCGCGGGACTAGTTGCCTACAATGAGCAGTTCTTC. Translating it yields CASSAGLVAYNEQFF. The chain is built from TRBV4-3 and TRBJ2-1; 8 bases line up with TRBD2. The ends lost 5 bases at V and 2 bases at J; junction bases unmatched: 5. The CDR3 runs to 15 residues. The V gene's germline CDR1 is LGHNA and CDR2 YSLEER.

Many counts were recorded for this clonotype. This chain uses TRBV12-3 or TRBV12-4 with TRBJ2-3; D call uncertain. The CDR3 runs 14 residues. Deletions cut 6 bases from V and 0 bases from J, with 10 bases between. In nucleotides, the CDR3 is TGTGCCAGCAGCTCCCACGGTAGCACAGATACGCAGTATTTT. Translated, it gives CASSSHGSTDTQYF.

In its sample, this clonotype was seen many times. V is TRBV10-3 and J is TRBJ2-1; TRBD2 aligns across 9 bases. The germline V gene has CDR1 ENHRY and CDR2 SYGVKD. Trimming took 2 bases from V and 15 from J; bases not matched to a gene: 8. The CDR3 is 13 residues long. This chain's CDR3 is CAISEPTSGPMFF. The DNA of the CDR3 is TGTGCCATCAGTGAGCCCACTAGCGGGCCCATGTTCTTC.

This clonotype showed up many times. The chain combines TRBV6-1 with TRBJ1-2; 9 bases line up with TRBD1. Losses at the gene ends were 0 bases for V and 8 bases for J; bases not matched to a gene: 4. The CDR3 is made up of 14 amino acids. In germline, CDR1 is MNHNS, CDR2 SASEGT. The chain's CDR3 is CASSEADRGRGYTF. The DNA for the CDR3 is TGTGCCAGCAGTGAAGCGGACAGGGGTCGGGGCTACACCTTC.

The V call is TRBV19, the J call TRBJ2-5; D uncertain. The CDR3 is made up of 14 amino acids. From germline, CDR1 is LNHDA and CDR2 SQIVND (reference sequence). Between the trimmed V and J ends, which lost 8 bases and 2 bases, there was a span of 15 bases. The CDR3: CASGPLQHQETQYF. The CDR3 bases are TGTGCCAGTGGGCCGCTGCAACATCAAGAGACCCAGTACTTC.

The chain employs TRBV4-3 and TRBJ1-4; 8 bases align to TRBD1. The CDR3 is 14 amino acids. V was pared by 8 bases and J by 11 bases, with 13 bases of the junction left unmatched. From germline, CDR1 is LGHNA and CDR2 YSLEER. The CDR3: CASGPGTGLQKLFF. The CDR3 DNA follows: TGCGCCAGCGGACCCGGGACAGGCTTGCAGAAACTGTTTTTT.

This clonotype has just a few counts. This chain uses TRBV20-1 with TRBJ2-5, with a weak D call TRBD2 (6 bases). V was clipped by 3 bases and J by 3 bases, with 11 bases between them. CDR1 is DFQATT, CDR2 SNEGSKA, per germline (reference sequence). This CDR3 contains 13 residues. CDR3 sequence: CSARAGRKETQYF. CDR3 coding DNA: TGCAGTGCTAGGGCCGGGAGAAAAGAGACCCAGTACTTC.

This clonotype was detected only a few times. The chain combines TRBV11-2 with TRBJ2-1, with D perhaps TRBD2 (5 bases). Trimming removed 3 bases from V and 9 bases from J, with 15 bases in between. The CDR3 covers 14 residues. Per the germline V gene, CDR1 is SGHAT and CDR2 is FQNNGV. The CDR3 nucleotides read TGTGCCAGCAGCTTTATAAAGGATGGGAGTGAGCAGTTCTTC. Its protein is CASSFIKDGSEQFF. Combining the CDR3 with reference TRBV11-2 and TRBJ2-1 gives the whole variable domain EAGVAQSPRYKIIEKRQSVAFWCNPISGHATLYWYQQILGQGPKLLIQFQNNGVVDDSQLPKDRFSAERLKGVDSTLKIQPAKLEDSAVYLCASSFIKDGSEQFFGPGTRLTVL.

The rearrangement joins TRBV28 to TRBJ1-1; D unclear. Germline V lookup: CDR1 MDHEN, CDR2 SYDVKM. V lost 6 bases and J 7 bases, leaving 18 bases between the germline ends. The CDR3 sequence is 14 residues long. For the CDR3, the DNA is TGTGCCAGCAGCCGTACCGGCCGTCGGGTTGAAGCTTTCTTT. Its protein is CASSRTGRRVEAFF.

This clonotype was counted a few times. V is TRBV6-5 and J is TRBJ1-1; a possible D gene is TRBD1 (6 bases). The V end lost 1 base, the J end lost 6 bases, and 15 bases lay between the germline ends. The CDR3 length is 15 residues. Germline V lookup: CDR1 MNHEY, CDR2 SVGAGI. The CDR3 region is CASSYFPGRGAEAFF. Written as DNA, the CDR3 is TGTGCCAGCAGTTACTTCCCGGGCAGGGGTGCTGAAGCTTTCTTT.

The rearrangement uses TRBV25-1 and TRBJ2-2; maybe TRBD2 (5 bases). V gave up 7 bases and J gave up 4 bases, with 10 bases separating them. This CDR3 contains 13 residues. CDR1 and CDR2 from the germline V gene are MGHDK and SYGVNS. CDR3 residues: CASMTTSTGELFF. CDR3 coding DNA: TGTGCCAGCATGACTACAAGCACCGGGGAGCTGTTTTTT.

This clonotype turned up a few times. The rearrangement uses TRBV20-1 and TRBJ2-1, with TRBD2 matching over 10 bases. Germline CDR1 and CDR2: DFQATT and SNEGSKA (reference sequence). The CDR3 extends over 13 amino acids. With V trimmed by 1 base and J by 8 bases, 2 bases remained unmatched. Here the CDR3 reads CSARASGSHEQFF. The CDR3 bases are TGCAGTGCTAGAGCTAGCGGGAGCCATGAGCAGTTCTTC.

This clonotype was seen many times. J is TRBJ2-7 and V is TRBV4-1, with D possibly TRBD2 on 6 matching bases. CDR1 is MGHRA, CDR2 YSYEKL, per germline. The CDR3 spans 13 residues. V was trimmed by 4 bases and J by 9 bases, leaving 16 bases between them. For the CDR3, the DNA is TGCGCCAGCAGCCCCTATGGTGGGGAGGTGCAGTACTTC. Its protein product is CASSPYGGEVQYF.

V is TRBV6-5 and J is TRBJ1-1; 7 positions agree with TRBD1. This CDR3 region has 18 residues. The germline V gene has CDR1 MNHEY and CDR2 SVGAGI. V was clipped by 0 bases and J by 1 base; unmatched bases: 11. DNA for the CDR3: TGTGCCAGCAGTTACTCGAGTGTCGCCAGGGGGGCGAACACTGAAGCTTTCTTT. Encoded protein: CASSYSSVARGANTEAFF.

This clonotype was detected ten times or more. The V call is TRBV29-1, the J call TRBJ2-6; D is ambiguous. The CDR3 loop spans 14 amino acids. V dropped 6 bases and J dropped 4 bases, with 13 bases sitting between them. The V gene's germline CDR1 is SQVTM and CDR2 ANQGSEA. The CDR3 nucleotides read TGCAGCGTCGAGTCCGCTAACGGGGCCAACGTCCTGACTTTC. Translation gives CSVESANGANVLTF.

The table lists this clonotype with a few counts. J is TRBJ2-1 and V is TRBV6-2 or TRBV6-3; 9 bases are shared with TRBD1. Germline CDR1 MNHEY, CDR2 SVGEGT. V shed 0 bases and J 9 bases; nucleotides not matched to a gene: 6. CDR3 length: 15 amino acids. The CDR3 here is CASSYSRTGALEQFF. The CDR3 region has the DNA TGTGCCAGCAGTTACTCAAGGACAGGGGCTCTTGAGCAGTTCTTC.

This rearrangement joins TRBV20-1 to TRBJ2-1, with D perhaps matching TRBD1 (6 bases). This CDR3 is 13 amino acids long. V was cut by 4 bases and J by 7 bases, with 14 bases left in between. The V gene's germline CDR1 is DFQATT and CDR2 SNEGSKA (reference sequence). The CDR3 spells CSANGTPLNEQFF. DNA for the CDR3: TGCAGTGCTAACGGGACACCTTTGAATGAGCAGTTCTTC.

This clonotype was seen many times. The rearrangement joins TRBV10-3 to TRBJ2-7, with TRBD1 matching 7 bases. This CDR3 comprises 12 residues. Germline CDR1 is ENHRY and CDR2 is SYGVKD. Trimming removed 4 bases from V and 9 bases from J; junction bases left unmatched: 6. As DNA, the CDR3 is TGTGCCATCAGTGGAGACAGGGAAGGGCAGTACTTC. Its protein product is CAISGDREGQYF.

This clonotype was found a few times. This chain uses TRBV5-1 with TRBJ2-3, with D perhaps given as TRBD1 or TRBD2 (5 bases each). The V gene's germline CDR1 is SGHRS and CDR2 YFSETQ. The CDR3 is 17 amino acids. The ends were cut back, 0 bases at V and 2 bases at J, with 16 bases in the middle. The CDR3 DNA follows: TGCGCCAGCAGCTTGGTAGCGACCGGGACCTACACAGATACGCAGTATTTT. It codes for CASSLVATGTYTDTQYF.